This T cell receptor beta chain emerged from a study of T cell responses to AZD1222 COVID-19 vaccine. Findings and caveats of the study: Repertoire samples came only from after the peak T cell response. Baseline seropositives among AZD1222 recipients totaled only 5 or 6. Elevations in Spike-specific TCR breadth and depth followed administration of two AZD1222 doses. CD4 TCRs associated with vaccination spanned spike, dominating at 160-218 and 743-854.

This clone has a single count. Its antigen is unknown. The CDR3 is 16 residues long. The V gene end was trimmed by 4 bases and the J gene end by 6 bases; junction bases not matched to a gene: 12. Germline V CDR1 and CDR2: SGDLS, YYNGEE. Profiling relied on immunoSEQ multiplex PCR, and the TCRdb table lists in-frame clones only, not all of them. The table shows some 150,000 clones, with approximately 89% occurring only once. The TCR comes from an adult who received the AZD1222 COVID-19 vaccine. The sample was peripheral blood, taken 28 days after the second AZD1222 dose. This chain joins TRBV9 and TRBJ2-1; 8 positions match TRBD1. The CDR3 loop reads CASSSRTGKEGNEQFF. Written as DNA, the CDR3 is TGTGCCAGCAGCTCCCGGACAGGGAAGGAAGGCAATGAGCAGTTCTTC. The whole variable domain, remainder taken from reference TRBV9 and TRBJ2-1, is DSGVTQTPKHLITATGQRVTLRCSPRSGDLSVYWYQQSLDQGLQFLIQYYNGEERAKGNILERFSAQQFPDLHSELNLSSLELGDSALYFCASSSRTGKEGNEQFFGPGTRLTVL.